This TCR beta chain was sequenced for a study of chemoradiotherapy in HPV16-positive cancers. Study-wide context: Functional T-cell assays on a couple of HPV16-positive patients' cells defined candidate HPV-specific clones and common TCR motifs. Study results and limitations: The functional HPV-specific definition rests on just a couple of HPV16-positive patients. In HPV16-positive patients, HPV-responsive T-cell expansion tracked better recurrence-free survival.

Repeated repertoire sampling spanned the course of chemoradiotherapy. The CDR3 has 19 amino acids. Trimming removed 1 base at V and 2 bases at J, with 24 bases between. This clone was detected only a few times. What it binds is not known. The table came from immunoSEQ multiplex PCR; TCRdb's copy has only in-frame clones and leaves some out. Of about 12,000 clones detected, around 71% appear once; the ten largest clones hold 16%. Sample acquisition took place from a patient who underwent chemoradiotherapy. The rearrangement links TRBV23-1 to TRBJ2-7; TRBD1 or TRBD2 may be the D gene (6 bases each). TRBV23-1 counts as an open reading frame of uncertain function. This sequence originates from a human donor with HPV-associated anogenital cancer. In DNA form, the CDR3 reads TGCGCCAGCAGTCAATGGGGCGCGGGACACGAAAATAACACCTACGAGCAGTACTTC. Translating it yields CASSQWGAGHENNTYEQYF.